One sample yielded the 8 T cell receptor beta chains listed below, sequenced in a study of immune evolution from preneoplasia to lung adenocarcinoma. The data were produced by immunoSEQ multiplex PCR, yet TCRdb's version contains in-frame clones alone and is incomplete. There are around 4,100 clones in the sample; approximately 86% occur only once, and roughly 6.3% lies in the top ten. The sequenced sample consisted of FFPE minimally invasive lung adenocarcinoma tissue. The source is a donor at least 70 years old with lung adenocarcinoma.

This clone has just a few counts. V and J are TRBV9 and TRBJ2-5, with 7 bases matching TRBD1. V lost 4 bases and J lost 0; bases outside the gene matches: 3. The germline V gene has CDR1 SGDLS and CDR2 YYNGEE. The CDR3 consists of 14 residues. As DNA, the CDR3 is TGTGCCAGCAGCAGACAGGGCAACCAAGAGACCCAGTACTTC. The encoded protein is CASSRQGNQETQYF.

Of note for this clone: At one boundary the junction diverges from the germline segment, which might be a read error. This chain joins TRBV28 and TRBJ2-7, with 8 bases aligning to TRBD1. The CDR3 runs 11 residues. Per germline, CDR1 MDHEN and CDR2 SYDVKM. Written as DNA, the CDR3 is TGTGCCAGCAGTTCCCAGACAGGGGCCTTATTC. Residues: CASSSQTGALF.

This chain connects TRBV7-2 to TRBJ1-2, with 8 bases lining up with TRBD1. Germline loops: CDR1 SGHTA, CDR2 FQGNSA. The CDR3 contains 15 residues. The ends lost 0 bases at V and 6 bases at J; junction bases unmatched: 6. The CDR3 reads CASSLAQGGFHGYTF. Here the CDR3 DNA reads TGTGCCAGCAGCTTAGCACAGGGGGGTTTCCATGGCTACACCTTC.

The chain has TRBV6-5 and TRBJ1-1, with no clear D. V was cut by 1 base and J by 0 bases, with 3 bases left in between. The CDR3 loop spans 13 amino acids. Germline loops: CDR1 MNHEY, CDR2 SVGAGI. This chain's CDR3 is CASSYWMNTEAFF. For the CDR3, the DNA is TGTGCCAGCAGTTACTGGATGAACACTGAAGCTTTCTTT.

This chain connects TRBV6-6 to TRBJ1-2, with a tentative D call TRBD1 (6 bases). CDR1 and CDR2 from the germline V gene are MNHNY and SVGAGI (reference sequence). Trimming shortened V by 4 bases and J by 6 bases, and 18 bases separated the two germline ends. CDR3 length equals 15 residues. The CDR3 here is CASSFLQGEGNGYTF. The CDR3 DNA is TGTGCCAGCAGTTTTTTACAGGGAGAGGGGAATGGCTACACCTTC.

This rearrangement joins TRBV5-6 to TRBJ2-1; TRBD1 or TRBD2 may be the D gene (5 bases each). The V end lost 3 bases, the J end lost 6 bases, and 10 bases lay between the germline ends. This CDR3 contains 13 residues. Per germline, CDR1 SGHDT and CDR2 YYEEEE. CDR3 protein: CASSSGPINEQFF. CDR3 nucleotide sequence: TGTGCCAGCAGCTCGGGACCAATCAATGAGCAGTTCTTC.

The chain has TRBV6-1 and TRBJ2-7, with 11 bases that match TRBD2. The trim removed 5 bases at V and 5 bases at J, leaving 8 bases unmatched. Germline-derived CDR1 and CDR2 are MNHNS and SASEGT. CDR3 length equals 15 residues. The CDR3 is CASSPLAGASDEQYF. The CDR3 DNA follows: TGTGCCAGCAGTCCACTAGCGGGAGCTTCTGACGAGCAGTACTTC.

This clone has more than one count but fewer than ten. V usage is TRBV5-6 and J usage is TRBJ2-1, with D perhaps matching TRBD1 (5 bases). The CDR3 covers 15 residues. V gave up 4 bases and J gave up 1 base, with 12 bases separating them. CDR1 and CDR2 (germline): SGHDT, YYEEEE. Written as DNA, the CDR3 is TGTGCCAGCAGCCCGACGACAGAATCCTACAATGAGCAGTTCTTC. Protein: CASSPTTESYNEQFF.